This entry lists 13 T cell receptor beta chains sequenced from one sample in a study of OX40 agonist ivuxolimab in advanced cancers. Data came from immunoSEQ multiplex PCR; TCRdb stores just in-frame clones and leaves some out. The sample consists of some 39,000 clones, about 88% of them appearing once. Sequencing was performed on CD4+ or CD8+ T cells sorted from blood, taken in a trial of the OX40 agonist ivuxolimab. Source of these receptors: an adult with an advanced solid tumor such as melanoma, head and neck, liver or kidney cancer.

The chain recombines TRBV6-5 with TRBJ2-1, with 8 bases fitting TRBD1. The length of the CDR3 is 15 residues. Unmatched junction bases numbered 6, after V lost 6 bases and J lost 2 bases. Germline V gene lookup returns CDR1 MNHEY and CDR2 SVGAGI. In DNA, the CDR3 is TGTGCCAGCAGACGAGGACAGGGCGCCTACAATGAGCAGTTCTTC. It encodes CASRRGQGAYNEQFF.

With respect to this clone: A clone one base away is much larger, so this may be a read error. This CDR3 reads CASSWYYEQYF. For the CDR3, the DNA is TGTGCCAGCAGCTGGTACTACGAGCAGTACTTC. This chain uses TRBV13 with TRBJ2-5; D is ambiguous. The J call may be faulty, since TRBJ2-7 better matches the DNA end. Per germline, CDR1 PRHDT and CDR2 FYEKMQ (reference sequence). The CDR3 consists of 11 residues.

V gene TRBV19 combines with J gene TRBJ2-7, with 7 bases matching TRBD1. The V gene's germline CDR1 is LNHDA and CDR2 SQIVND (reference sequence). V dropped 6 bases and J dropped 4; count of bases not matched to a gene: 12. CDR3 length: 15 amino acids. This CDR3 is CASSARIQGPYEQYF. CDR3 DNA: TGTGCCAGTAGCGCCCGTATACAGGGGCCTTACGAGCAGTACTTC. The full variable domain, in which reference TRBV19 and TRBJ2-7 provide the parts outside the CDR3, is DGGITQSPKYLFRKEGQNVTLSCEQNLNHDAMYWYRQDPGQGLRLIYYSQIVNDFQKGDIAEGYSVSREKKESFPLTVTSAQKNPTAFYLCASSARIQGPYEQYFGPGTRLTVT.

The genes are TRBV10-3 and TRBJ2-4, with 11 positions matching TRBD1. This CDR3 contains 15 residues. Germline lookup yields CDR1 ENHRY and CDR2 SYGVKD. V shed 2 bases and J 7 bases; nucleotides not matched to a gene: 4. Here the CDR3 DNA reads TGTGCCATCAGTGAGCATGGGACAGGGGGGAACATTCAGTACTTC. The encoded protein is CAISEHGTGGNIQYF.

The gene calls are TRBV7-9 and TRBJ2-5; D call uncertain. The CDR3 covers 14 residues. The germline V gene encodes CDR1 SEHNR and CDR2 FQNEAQ (reference sequence). The germline V and J ends were trimmed by 0 bases and 5 bases, with 10 bases remaining between them. This chain's CDR3 is CASSLAQGLETQYF. The CDR3 DNA sequence: TGTGCCAGCAGCTTAGCGCAAGGGCTTGAGACCCAGTACTTC. The entire variable domain, with the rest obtained from reference TRBV7-9 and TRBJ2-5, is as follows: DTGVSQNPRHKITKRGQNVTFRCDPISEHNRLYWYRQTLGQGPEFLTYFQNEAQLEKSRLLSDRFSAERPKGSFSTLEIQRTEQGDSAMYLCASSLAQGLETQYFGPGTRLLVL.

The chain is built from TRBV27 and TRBJ1-1; D may be TRBD1 (5 bases). Germline V gene data show CDR1 as MNHEY and CDR2 as SMNVEV (reference sequence). CDR3 length equals 13 residues. The V end was cut by 3 bases, the J end by 4 bases, with 9 bases between. CDR3: CASSLGGGTEAFF. The CDR3 DNA reads TGTGCCAGCAGTTTGGGGGGTGGCACTGAAGCTTTCTTT.

The genes are TRBV28 and TRBJ2-5; TRBD1 matches at 9 bases. The CDR3 has 14 amino acids. V was pared by 5 bases and J by 5 bases, with 6 bases of the junction left unmatched. Germline V lookup: CDR1 MDHEN, CDR2 SYDVKM. The CDR3 coding sequence is TGTGCCAGCAGTGGCGGGACAGGGATTGAGACCCAGTACTTC. Residues: CASSGGTGIETQYF.

The V call is TRBV7-2, the J call TRBJ2-3; 10 bases align to TRBD2. The V gene end was trimmed by 5 bases and the J gene end by 6 bases; junction bases not matched to a gene: 8. The CDR3 spans 15 residues. Germline V lookup: CDR1 SGHTA, CDR2 FQGNSA. CDR3 protein: CASSKVAGGEDTQYF. CDR3 DNA: TGTGCCAGCAGCAAAGTAGCGGGGGGAGAGGATACGCAGTATTTT.

This chain uses TRBV29-1 with TRBJ2-1, with 12 bases fitting TRBD2. Trimming cost V 0 bases and J 4 bases; bases outside gene matches: 7. This CDR3 has 17 amino acids. Germline-derived CDR1 and CDR2 are SQVTM and ANQGSEA. The CDR3 nucleotides are TGCAGCGTTGAAGATTTGGCCGGACTAGCGGGATACAATGAGCAGTTCTTC. Encoded protein: CSVEDLAGLAGYNEQFF.

The chain has TRBV7-9 and TRBJ1-6; D remains unclear. This CDR3 region has 15 residues. Germline values: CDR1 SEHNR, CDR2 FQNEAQ (reference sequence). V shed 2 bases and J shed 3 bases, with 8 bases lying between them. The CDR3, as DNA: TGTGCCAGCAGCTTAAGCGGCCGCTATAATTCACCCCTCCACTTT. It encodes CASSLSGRYNSPLHF.

For this clone: One end of the junction fails to match germline, which may point to a read error. The gene calls are TRBV19 and TRBJ2-5, with TRBD1 as a possible D gene (5 bases). Germline loops: CDR1 LNHDA, CDR2 SQIVND (reference sequence). The CDR3 is made up of 13 amino acids. CDR3 protein: CASSIRPGAGLDF. CDR3 DNA sequence: TGTGCCAGTAGTATAAGGCCTGGGGCAGGGCTGGACTTC.

The rearrangement uses TRBV13 and TRBJ2-3; D perhaps matches TRBD1 (5 bases). The ends were cut back, 2 bases at V and 6 bases at J, with 12 bases in the middle. The CDR3 runs to 14 residues. Germline V gives CDR1 PRHDT, CDR2 FYEKMQ (reference sequence). In DNA form, the CDR3 reads TGTGCCAGCAGCTTAAGACCAGGGCGGGATACGCAGTATTTT. This encodes CASSLRPGRDTQYF.

The chain combines TRBV7-9 with TRBJ2-5; no definite D call. V lost 3 bases, J lost 4 bases, and 12 bases lay in between. Germline values: CDR1 SEHNR, CDR2 FQNEAQ (reference sequence). There are 14 residues in the CDR3. Here the CDR3 DNA reads TGTGCCAGCAGCTTTGAAGGGTTGGGAGAGACCCAGTACTTC. It translates to CASSFEGLGETQYF.